This T cell receptor (beta chain) came from a study of T cells in Graves' hyperthyroidism and ophthalmopathy (dated by TCRdb to between 2018 and 2021). Study-wide context: Peripheral blood samples were taken at initial diagnosis, before any treatment was given. To identify TCR V-J signatures that set the groups apart, the researchers used a discovery cohort of about a hundred patients, made up of roughly 40 with Graves' ophthalmopathy and 57 with stable Graves' hyperthyroidism. In over five Graves' hyperthyroidism patients, the study also compared T-cell repertoires from thyroid tissue with T-cell repertoires from blood. An independent validation cohort of about 20 hyperthyroidism patients and about 16 patients who later progressed to ophthalmopathy tested prospective prediction of ophthalmopathy. After blood sampling, hyperthyroidism patients were treated with methimazole at a starting dose of 30 mg daily, and ophthalmopathy patients were treated with high-dose intravenous methylprednisolone. The roughly 99 discovery patients were divided at random into training and test sets in a 7:3 ratio. The paper describes TCR Vbeta CDR3 sequencing of fewer than 150 peripheral blood samples, made up of about 40 ophthalmopathy patients, roughly 80 hyperthyroidism patients and about 17 progressor patients. The full study reports these points: Most expanded thyroid clonotypes (frequency above 0.001) were also detected in blood, suggesting blood repertoires may reflect thyroid immune responses. A model built on a 13 V-J signature distinguished ophthalmopathy from stable hyperthyroidism, reaching 85% to 90% sensitivity and about 81% specificity in cross-validation and 80%/75% in testing. In validation, the model predicted progression to ophthalmopathy with over 65% sensitivity and less than 80% specificity, a median of around six months before onset. No statistical method was used to set the sample size in advance, and investigators knew the group allocation.

The TCR beta CDR3 regions were amplified from the RNA transcripts. The TCR CDR3 was subjected to a first round of RT-PCR using the HTBI primer set and the Qiagen OneStep RT-PCR kit. A second multiplex PCR round built the libraries, followed by size selection and purification. Libraries were sequenced paired-end with 100 bp reads on an Illumina HiSeq2000. The authors' pipeline ran thus. Raw data were processed with SOAPnuke, discarding reads with adapters, uncalled bases, mean Phred below 15, or no exact constant-primer or identifier match. High-quality paired reads were merged with COPE v1.2.5, and unique nucleotide sequences were defined as clonotypes. MiTCR v1.1 was used to align clonotypes to the IMGT TRBV, TRBD and TRBJ reference segments. Analysis was restricted to V-J combinations with a frequency above 0.0001, which covered roughly 99% of repertoires. A TCS score was defined as the ratio between F50 (clonal expansion) and ExV (chaos), using BLOSUM62-based TCRdist between CDR3 peptides within each V-J. Welch's t-statistics and random forest reduced around 510 V-J features to 13, which were used in a naive Bayes classifier (R e1071). TCRdb handled the public reads itself, with Q25 trimming in fastp and clone calling in MiXCR, and kept productive beta chains. One record per CDR3 amino acid sequence lists the most common genes and DNA. The V and J calls come from TCRdb's annotation, not from the publication. Counted in this sample were 690,000 or so distinct CDR3 sequences; roughly a sixth of them appeared once. The ten largest clones take up over 15% of the sample.

The hyperthyroidism patients were between 18 and 65 years old and newly diagnosed, with a disease duration of less than 2 months. Exclusion was applied to patients with uncontrolled infections, other autoimmune diseases, pregnancy or lactation. Diagnoses relied on clinical symptoms, serum thyroxine and TRAb, thyroid ultrasound and orbital computed tomography. Blood from progressor patients was drawn when they were first diagnosed with hyperthyroidism, before any ophthalmopathy symptoms appeared. Ficoll-Paque density gradient centrifugation was used to isolate PBMCs from around 9.1 ml of fresh peripheral blood. Progressor patients were initially diagnosed with Graves' hyperthyroidism and developed ophthalmopathy during follow-up. Trizol reagent was used to extract total RNA, and RNA quality was then checked on an Agilent 2100 Bioanalyzer. As encoded in the germline V gene, CDR1 is SGHAT while CDR2 is FQNNGV. V was cut back by 1 base and J by 3 bases, leaving a gap of 16 bases between them. From the cysteine through the phenylalanine, the CDR3 covers 16 amino acids. Left in the record is the CDR3 DNA by itself, 48 bases read in frame from the first base.

The table lists this clonotype with many counts. Its cognate antigen has yet to be identified. Base qualities are not recorded, but no much larger clone differs from it by a single base. The chain uses TRBV11-2 and TRBJ2-7; no confident D gene assignment can be made. Sequenced input: blood. The receptor's source is a woman between 45 and 60 years old with Graves' hyperthyroidism that later progressed to Graves' ophthalmopathy. The nucleotides are TGTGCCAGCAGCTTAGGCAGTCCTCCAACACACTACGAGCAGTACTTC. It is translated as CASSLGSPPTHYEQYF.